Below, 27 T cell receptor beta chains from the same sample are listed, as sequenced in a study of T-cell memory formation after mild COVID-19. A single record per CDR3 protein comes from TCRdb applying MiXCR to the 5' RACE reads. Of about 250,000 distinct CDR3 sequences listed, over 15% are singletons. Sequencing used PBMCs or a T cell subset sorted from them (not recorded which). Source of these receptors: a man aged 18 to 29 who had mild COVID-19 (a few samples of this study predate the infection). Cell type and time point are not known.

This clonotype was recorded a few times. V is TRBV12-3 or TRBV12-4 and J is TRBJ2-5; TRBD2 aligns across 9 bases. With 7 bases clipped from V and 5 bases from J, the junction kept 5 bases outside the gene matches. This CDR3 is 13 amino acids long. The CDR3 region is CASNRLAGETQYF. Written as DNA, the CDR3 is TGTGCCAGCAACCGGCTAGCGGGGGAGACCCAGTACTTC.

This clonotype was counted ten times or more. This rearrangement joins TRBV5-1 to TRBJ2-3; the D is unclear. The CDR3 sequence is 14 residues long. Trimming cost V 0 bases and J 2 bases, with 7 bases left between them. CDR1 and CDR2 (germline): SGHRS, YFSETQ. The CDR3 bases are TGCGCCAGCAGCTTGGGTCTGCCCACAGATACGCAGTATTTT. As protein: CASSLGLPTDTQYF. Combining the CDR3 with reference TRBV5-1 and TRBJ2-3 gives the whole variable domain KAGVTQTPRYLIKTRGQQVTLSCSPISGHRSVSWYQQTPGQGLQFLFEYFSETQRNKGNFPGRFSGRQFSNSRSEMNVSTLELGDSALYLCASSLGLPTDTQYFGPGTRLTVL.

This chain connects TRBV7-2 to TRBJ1-1, with unresolved D. CDR3 length: 14 residues. CDR1 is SGHTA, CDR2 FQGNSA, per germline. V lost 2 bases and J 6 bases, leaving 13 bases between the germline ends. The CDR3 loop is CASSLRARGSEAFF. The CDR3 DNA reads TGTGCCAGCAGCTTAAGGGCCCGCGGCTCTGAAGCTTTCTTT.

This rearrangement joins TRBV12-3 or TRBV12-4 to TRBJ2-7; D may correspond to TRBD1 or TRBD2 (6 bases each). The CDR3 sequence is 12 residues long. Trimming stripped 5 bases from V and 6 bases from J, with 11 bases between. CDR3: CASSPGGGEQYF. The CDR3 DNA reads TGTGCCAGCAGTCCCGGAGGGGGCGAGCAGTACTTC.

This clonotype was detected only a few times. The gene calls are TRBV6-2 or TRBV6-3 and TRBJ1-2; unclear D gene. The germline gives CDR1 MNHEY, CDR2 SVGEGT. This CDR3 contains 13 residues. Trimming pared 5 bases from V and 5 bases from J, leaving 12 bases between. In nucleotides, the CDR3 is TGTGCCAGCAGTCCGGGAGGTACATATGGCTACACCTTC. This gives the protein CASSPGGTYGYTF.

This sequence joins TRBV7-2 and TRBJ2-2; weak D call: TRBD2 (6 bases). The CDR3 contains 14 residues. Deletions cut 5 bases from V and 3 bases from J, with 10 bases between. Germline CDR1 SGHTA, CDR2 FQGNSA. The CDR3 reads CASSGGRYTGELFF. CDR3 bases: TGTGCCAGCAGCGGGGGGAGGTACACCGGGGAGCTGTTTTTT.

The rearrangement links TRBV20-1 to TRBJ2-3; D might be TRBD2 (5 bases). Germline V gene sequence: CDR1 DFQATT, CDR2 SNEGSKA (reference sequence). This CDR3 is 12 amino acids long. Trimming pared 7 bases from V and 10 bases from J, leaving 18 bases between. CDR3 DNA sequence: TGCAGTGTGGCTCCGGCCGGGCGGGCGCAGTATTTT. It translates to CSVAPAGRAQYF.

In its sample, this clonotype was seen a few times. The chain is built from TRBV7-3 and TRBJ2-3; a possible D gene is TRBD1 (5 bases). Germline values: CDR1 SGHTA, CDR2 FQGTGA. Between the trimmed V and J ends, which lost 6 bases and 0 bases, there was a span of 13 bases. The CDR3 contains 15 residues. CDR3 nucleotide sequence: TGTGCCAGCAGACCAAGTGGGGCTAGCACAGATACGCAGTATTTT. Encoded protein: CASRPSGASTDTQYF.

Only a few counts were recorded for this clonotype. The rearrangement joins TRBV18 to TRBJ2-2; weak D call: TRBD1 (6 bases). Trimming cost V 4 bases and J 4 bases, with 13 bases left between them. The length of the CDR3 is 15 residues. Germline V gene lookup returns CDR1 KGHSH and CDR2 LQKENI. The CDR3 coding sequence is TGTGCCAGCTCACTCCCGACAGGTGGCACCGGGGAGCTGTTTTTT. Protein product: CASSLPTGGTGELFF.

This clonotype occurred a few times. The chain has TRBV24-1 and TRBJ2-3, with 10 bases aligning to TRBD1. Per the germline V gene, CDR1 is KGHDR and CDR2 is SFDVKD. This CDR3 contains 16 residues. With V trimmed by 2 bases and J by 1 base, 2 bases remained unmatched. For the CDR3, the DNA is TGTGCCACCAGTGATTACGGGACAGGGGGCACAGATACGCAGTATTTT. It yields the protein CATSDYGTGGTDTQYF.

This clonotype was detected only a few times. The chain combines TRBV6-5 with TRBJ2-5, with 7 nucleotides matching TRBD1. CDR1 and CDR2 (germline): MNHEY, SVGAGI. The CDR3 is 15 amino acids. The ends lost 7 bases at V and 3 bases at J; junction bases unmatched: 11. DNA of the CDR3: TGTGCCAGCAACGGACTCGGGACAGCAGAAGAGACCCAGTACTTC. Translation: CASNGLGTAEETQYF.

This clonotype was recorded at least ten times. The genes are TRBV7-2 and TRBJ2-3, with D hard to call. The V and J ends lost 4 bases and 6 bases respectively, with 11 bases between them. The CDR3 contains 13 residues. CDR1 is SGHTA and CDR2 is FQGNSA in the germline V gene. The DNA of the CDR3 is TGTGCCAGCAGCTCTCCTTTCCGGGATACGCAGTATTTT. Protein sequence: CASSSPFRDTQYF.

The chain combines TRBV7-2 with TRBJ2-5; the D is unclear. The CDR3 loop spans 13 amino acids. The V end was cut by 8 bases, the J end by 5 bases, with 15 bases between. Germline V CDR1 and CDR2: SGHTA, FQGNSA. In DNA form, the CDR3 reads TGTGCCAGCGGGGTAGGGAATTGGGAGACCCAGTACTTC. It encodes CASGVGNWETQYF.

This clonotype turned up a few times. The V and J genes are TRBV7-9 and TRBJ1-6; D is unclear. The CDR3 length is 11 residues. Trimming shortened V by 5 bases and J by 9 bases, and 5 bases separated the two germline ends. Germline lookup yields CDR1 SEHNR and CDR2 FQNEAQ (reference sequence). CDR3 in amino acids: CASSRGSPLHF. The DNA of the CDR3 is TGTGCCAGCAGCCGGGGTTCACCCCTCCACTTT.

The rearrangement links TRBV28 to TRBJ2-7; the match to TRBD1 covers 8 bases. The CDR3 is made up of 15 amino acids. Per germline, CDR1 MDHEN and CDR2 SYDVKM. After removal of 4 bases from V and 4 bases from J, the junction contained 9 bases not matched to a gene. In nucleotides, the CDR3 is TGTGCCAGCAGTTGGGACAGGTCGCAGGGGTACGAGCAGTACGTC. Amino acid sequence: CASSWDRSQGYEQYV.

This clonotype was seen repeatedly, ten times or more. This rearrangement joins TRBV18 to TRBJ2-1, with D possibly TRBD2 on 5 matching bases. The CDR3 runs 12 residues. Germline values: CDR1 KGHSH, CDR2 LQKENI. With 5 bases removed from V and 8 bases from J, the gap between germline ends came to 10 bases. As DNA, the CDR3 is TGTGCCAGCTCAAGAGAGGGAGATGAGCAGTTCTTC. This codes for CASSREGDEQFF.

This clonotype was counted between two and nine times. The CDR3 spells CASSLYGQGDTEAFF. The CDR3 DNA reads as TGTGCCAGCAGCTTATACGGACAGGGAGACACTGAAGCTTTCTTT. The chain is built from TRBV7-2 and TRBJ1-1; 8 bases match TRBD1. Germline V gene data show CDR1 as SGHTA and CDR2 as FQGNSA. The CDR3 sequence is 15 residues long. V shed 2 bases, J shed 3 bases, and the junction held 5 bases outside the gene matches.

This clonotype was seen more than once but under ten times. V gene TRBV7-2 combines with J gene TRBJ2-1, with TRBD1 identical over 7 bases. Per germline, CDR1 SGHTA and CDR2 FQGNSA. The trim removed 2 bases at V and 5 bases at J, leaving 9 bases unmatched. This CDR3 is built from 16 residues. The CDR3 loop reads CASSLTRDSGNNEQFF. The CDR3 DNA follows: TGTGCCAGCAGCTTAACCCGGGACAGCGGAAACAATGAGCAGTTCTTC.

This clonotype was counted between two and nine times. V and J are TRBV6-5 and TRBJ1-5, with D perhaps matching TRBD1 (5 bases). Germline CDR1 MNHEY, CDR2 SVGAGI. V lost 5 bases and J 6 bases, leaving 23 bases between the germline ends. The CDR3 covers 17 residues. The CDR3 nucleotides are TGTGCCAGCAGTCCATCGTTGGGGACTGCAACCGGTCAGCCCCAGCATTTT. It encodes CASSPSLGTATGQPQHF.

The rearrangement joins TRBV6-5 to TRBJ1-1, with TRBD1 identical over 10 bases. Germline CDR1 and CDR2: MNHEY and SVGAGI. V gave up 3 bases and J gave up 4 bases; unmatched junction bases: 5. The CDR3 runs 15 residues. The CDR3 spells CASSYSGQGGTEAFF. DNA for the CDR3: TGTGCCAGCAGTTATTCCGGACAGGGGGGCACTGAAGCTTTCTTT.

The rearrangement links TRBV20-1 to TRBJ2-3, with D unresolved. CDR1 and CDR2 from the germline V gene are DFQATT and SNEGSKA (reference sequence). V lost 4 bases and J lost 0, with 8 bases in between. The CDR3 loop spans 13 amino acids. The chain's CDR3 is CSATETSTDTQYF. The CDR3 DNA reads as TGCAGTGCTACCGAGACTAGCACAGATACGCAGTATTTT.

This clonotype was counted only a few times. The chain joins TRBV12-3 or TRBV12-4 to TRBJ2-7; a possible D gene is TRBD1 (6 bases). CDR3 length: 12 amino acids. V shed 10 bases and J shed 0 bases, with 10 bases lying between them. The CDR3 DNA sequence: TGTGCCACCGGACAGAGCTCCTACGAGCAGTACTTC. Protein product: CATGQSSYEQYF.

The rearrangement joins TRBV5-1 to TRBJ2-2, with D perhaps matching TRBD1 or TRBD2 (5 bases each). This CDR3 contains 16 residues. CDR1 is SGHRS and CDR2 is YFSETQ in the germline V gene. V lost 4 bases and J 0 bases, leaving 13 bases between the germline ends. CDR3 sequence: CASSPTGTANTGELFF. CDR3 DNA sequence: TGCGCCAGCAGCCCGACCGGGACCGCGAACACCGGGGAGCTGTTTTTT.

The genes are TRBV4-3 and TRBJ2-7; no firm D call. This CDR3 has 16 residues. Germline lookup yields CDR1 LGHNA and CDR2 YSLEER. Trimming took 0 bases from V and 0 from J, leaving 12 bases between them. The CDR3 DNA follows: TGCGCCAGCAGCCAAGATCGTGGGGTACCCTCCTACGAGCAGTACTTC. Protein: CASSQDRGVPSYEQYF.

This chain connects TRBV12-3 or TRBV12-4 to TRBJ1-1; D not certain. Between the trimmed V and J ends, which lost 2 bases and 1 base, there was a span of 8 bases. The CDR3 runs to 14 residues. CDR3 sequence (DNA): TGTGCCAGCAGTTTACATCACGGGAACACTGAAGCTTTCTTT. Its translation: CASSLHHGNTEAFF.

This clonotype was picked up many times. This chain joins TRBV5-8 and TRBJ2-7, with D unresolved. The V gene's germline CDR1 is SGHTS and CDR2 YDEGEE. V was cut by 2 bases and J by 8 bases, with 20 bases left in between. CDR3 length: 15 residues. Here the CDR3 DNA reads TGTGCCAGCAGCTTAGGGCAGCCCACGTCGCCAAAGCAGTACTTC. It is translated as CASSLGQPTSPKQYF.

The rearrangement links TRBV10-3 to TRBJ2-2; TRBD1 might be the D (5 bases). This CDR3 contains 15 residues. V dropped 2 bases and J dropped 4 bases, with 11 bases sitting between them. Germline V gene data show CDR1 as ENHRY and CDR2 as SYGVKD. CDR3 nucleotide sequence: TGTGCCATCAGTGAGGTTGGGGCAGTCACCGGGGAGCTGTTTTTT. It is translated as CAISEVGAVTGELFF.